This TCR beta chain was identified during a study of T cells in Graves' hyperthyroidism and ophthalmopathy. The overall study: Before any treatment, at initial diagnosis, peripheral blood was collected.

Between the trimmed V and J ends, which lost 5 bases and 5 bases, there was a span of 13 bases. Germline loops: CDR1 MNHEY, CDR2 SMNVEV (reference sequence). CDR3 length: 14 residues. This clonotype was recorded at least ten times. Its antigen is not identified. Study observations and caveats: It was a median roughly six months before onset that the model predicted ophthalmopathy.

Diagnoses were established using clinical symptoms, serum thyroxine and TRAb, thyroid ultrasound and orbital computed tomography. Fresh peripheral blood, around 10 ml, yielded the PBMCs. The source material, RNA transcripts, was used to amplify TCR beta CDR3 regions. The study used the HTBI primer set for a first-round RT-PCR of the TCR CDR3. Each CDR3 protein is one row after TCRdb ran MiXCR on the multiplex PCR reads. The data show 550,000 to 800,000 distinct CDR3 sequences, less than 20% seen once. The source is a man aged 18-30 years with Graves' hyperthyroidism. The sequencing input was blood. This rearrangement joins TRBV27 to TRBJ2-1, with D perhaps matching TRBD1 or TRBD2 (5 bases each). The CDR3 is CASSGDPPHNEQFF. Here the CDR3 DNA reads TGTGCCAGCAGTGGGGACCCCCCACACAATGAGCAGTTCTTC.